Following are 15 T cell receptor beta chains from one sample sequenced in a study of patients and donors after allogeneic stem cell transplantation. TCRdb called the RT-PCR reads again in MiXCR, with one record for every CDR3 protein. The sample includes 900,000 to 1,000,000 distinct CDR3 sequences, approximately 19% of them seen just once. The sample consisted of blood, either unsorted or a sorted T cell fraction (not recorded which). The receptor source for this set is a human donor who was either an allogeneic HSCT recipient or a stem cell or donor lymphocyte infusion donor (not recorded which). It is not recorded whose cells these are; they may come from a transplant donor.

A word on this clonotype: At one boundary the junction diverges from the germline segment, which might be a read error. The chain recombines TRBV20-1 with TRBJ1-1; D remains unclear. The CDR3 is 11 residues long. CDR1 DFQATT and CDR2 SNEGSKA come from the germline V gene (reference sequence). CDR3 region: CGASSYTEAFF. The CDR3, as DNA: TGCGGTGCTAGTTCTTACACTGAAGCTTTCTTT.

The chain recombines TRBV10-3 with TRBJ2-1, with 7 nucleotides matching TRBD2. The germline V gene encodes CDR1 ENHRY and CDR2 SYGVKD. Trimming took 0 bases from V and 2 from J; bases not matched to a gene: 4. This CDR3 comprises 16 residues. CDR3 in amino acids: CAISESAGEAYNEQFF. The CDR3 nucleotides are TGTGCCATCAGTGAGTCGGCGGGAGAAGCCTACAATGAGCAGTTCTTC.

This clonotype was seen many times. The rearrangement links TRBV25-1 to TRBJ2-6; no firm D call. V was shortened by 4 bases and J by 2 bases, with 3 bases between the two germline ends. The CDR3 is 13 amino acids. In germline, CDR1 is MGHDK, CDR2 SYGVNS. As DNA, the CDR3 is TGTGCCAGCAGTGTTACTGGGGCCAACGTCCTGACTTTC. Protein product: CASSVTGANVLTF.

This chain connects TRBV20-1 to TRBJ2-7; maybe TRBD1 (5 bases). Trimming took 5 bases from V and 0 from J, leaving 17 bases between them. This CDR3 spans 15 amino acids. Germline loops: CDR1 DFQATT, CDR2 SNEGSKA (reference sequence). DNA of the CDR3: TGCAGTGCTCTCAAAGGGGCCACGGGCTCCTACGAGCAGTACTTC. Protein product: CSALKGATGSYEQYF.

The chain couples TRBV4-3 to TRBJ1-5; no clear D. The ends were cut back, 0 bases at V and 6 bases at J, with 6 bases in the middle. Germline CDR1 reads LGHNA; CDR2 reads YSLEER. The CDR3 spans 13 residues. DNA of the CDR3: TGCGCCAGCAGCCAAGAGATGTTTCAGCCCCAGCATTTT. Translated: CASSQEMFQPQHF.

This chain uses TRBV24-1 with TRBJ2-7; a weak D match, TRBD1 (5 bases). The CDR3 runs 14 residues. Germline values: CDR1 KGHDR, CDR2 SFDVKD. V was shortened by 3 bases and J by 2 bases, with 10 bases between the two germline ends. CDR3 region: CATSDIDRPYEQYF. The DNA for the CDR3 is TGTGCCACCAGTGATATAGACAGACCCTACGAGCAGTACTTC.

The rearrangement links TRBV2 to TRBJ1-6, with a tentative D call TRBD1 (5 bases). Germline V gene data show CDR1 as SNHLY and CDR2 as FYNNEI. The CDR3 runs 13 residues. V was trimmed by 1 base and J by 11 bases, leaving 9 bases between them. The DNA of the CDR3 is TGTGCCAGCAGTGAAGAGGGGAAGACACCCCTCCACTTT. Its translation: CASSEEGKTPLHF.

J is TRBJ1-2 and V is TRBV20-1; 7 nucleotides align to TRBD1. This CDR3 has 15 amino acids. Germline V lookup: CDR1 DFQATT, CDR2 SNEGSKA (reference sequence). The V segment lost 0 bases and the J segment 8 bases; nucleotides outside the gene matches: 12. CDR3 sequence reads: CSARDSGGRARGYTF. The CDR3 bases are TGCAGTGCTAGAGATTCAGGGGGACGGGCTCGGGGCTACACCTTC.

The CDR3, as DNA: TGTGCCAGCAGCTTCAAAGCGGAGAGCACAGATACGCAGTATTTT. This sequence encodes CASSFKAESTDTQYF. The chain has TRBV5-5 and TRBJ2-3, with D maybe TRBD2 (5 bases). The CDR3 totals 15 residues. Germline-derived CDR1 and CDR2 are SGHKS and YYEKEE (reference sequence). Trimming shortened V by 2 bases and J by 0 bases, and 10 bases separated the two germline ends.

Many counts were recorded for this clonotype. The chain recombines TRBV11-2 with TRBJ1-5; D not resolved. This CDR3 region has 13 residues. Per germline, CDR1 SGHAT and CDR2 FQNNGV. V lost 5 bases and J 4 bases, leaving 9 bases between the germline ends. Here the CDR3 reads CASSPGPNQPQHF. In DNA, the CDR3 is TGTGCCAGCAGCCCTGGACCTAATCAGCCCCAGCATTTT.

This clonotype was counted a few times. The V gene is TRBV3-1, the J gene TRBJ2-1; the D gene could be TRBD1 or TRBD2 (8 bases each). Germline values: CDR1 LGHDT, CDR2 YNNKEL (reference sequence). The CDR3 contains 14 residues. V was cut by 5 bases and J by 15 bases, with 23 bases left in between. The CDR3 here is CASSSGGGRTRGFF. The DNA of the CDR3 is TGTGCCAGCAGCTCAGGGGGCGGGAGGACCCGGGGGTTCTTC.

The rearrangement links TRBV6-1 to TRBJ2-7; D gene unclear. The CDR3 extends over 14 amino acids. Trimming took 7 bases from V and 2 from J, leaving 15 bases between them. Germline V gene lookup returns CDR1 MNHNS and CDR2 SASEGT. The CDR3 protein is CASNEADRTYEQYF. The DNA of the CDR3 is TGTGCCAGCAATGAGGCGGACCGTACCTACGAGCAGTACTTC.

The rearrangement uses TRBV12-3 or TRBV12-4 and TRBJ2-2; TRBD2 matches 11 bases. This CDR3 is 15 amino acids long. V dropped 3 bases and J dropped 6; count of bases not matched to a gene: 3. In DNA form, the CDR3 reads TGTGCCAGCAGTTTGACTAGCGGGATCCCCGGGGAGCTGTTTTTT. It translates to CASSLTSGIPGELFF.

The rearrangement uses TRBV20-1 and TRBJ2-3, with D unclear. This CDR3 has 11 residues. In germline, CDR1 is DFQATT, CDR2 SNEGSKA (reference sequence). The V end was cut by 6 bases, the J end by 5 bases, with 9 bases between. CDR3 in amino acids: CSAHPGDTQYF. The CDR3 DNA follows: TGCAGTGCCCACCCAGGAGATACGCAGTATTTT.

This clonotype was detected a few times. The genes are TRBV14 and TRBJ1-2, with a weak D call TRBD1 (6 bases). Trimming shortened V by 0 bases and J by 2 bases, and 13 bases separated the two germline ends. This CDR3 comprises 16 residues. The germline gives CDR1 SGHDN, CDR2 FVKESK. The CDR3 DNA reads TGTGCCAGCAGCCAAGAGAGACAGGACATCAACTATGGCTACACCTTC. Its protein product is CASSQERQDINYGYTF.